The 21 T cell receptor beta chains reported below all come from one sample, sequenced in a study of Graves' ophthalmopathy and Graves' hyperthyroidism. The authors amplified TCR beta CDR3 regions, and they did so from RNA transcripts for repertoire sequencing. The workflow started with a first-round RT-PCR run with HTBI primers and then moved on to a second-round multiplex PCR. A single record per CDR3 protein comes from TCRdb applying MiXCR to the multiplex PCR reads. Altogether roughly 700,000 distinct CDR3 sequences are present, roughly 41% being singletons, with the ten largest covering approximately 43%. Sequencing was performed on peripheral blood. The receptor set was obtained from an adult man with Graves' ophthalmopathy.

This clonotype came up many times. The chain combines TRBV28 with TRBJ2-7; TRBD2 might be the D (5 bases). The CDR3 is 12 residues long. From germline, CDR1 is MDHEN and CDR2 SYDVKM. V was pared by 7 bases and J by 3 bases, with 10 bases between. The CDR3 spells CASTSSGYEQYF. CDR3 sequence (DNA): TGTGCCAGCACCTCGAGCGGCTACGAGCAGTACTTC.

Remarks on this clonotype: This may be a read error: a much more frequent sequence differs by one nucleotide. The J gene is TRBJ2-7, the V gene TRBV10-3; TRBD1 is a possible D gene (6 bases). CDR1 and CDR2 (germline): ENHRY, SYGVKD. There are 12 residues in the CDR3. The CDR3 reads CVMAGDTYEQYF. The DNA of the CDR3 is TGTGTCATGGCAGGGGATACCTACGAGCAGTACTTC.

Only a few counts were recorded for this clonotype. This chain links TRBV29-1 with TRBJ1-5; weak D call: TRBD1 (5 bases). Trimming stripped 4 bases from V and 3 bases from J, with 10 bases between. Germline CDR1 SQVTM, CDR2 ANQGSEA. The CDR3 totals 13 residues. The CDR3: CSVAGHINQPQHF. CDR3 sequence (DNA): TGCAGCGTTGCAGGACACATCAATCAGCCCCAGCATTTT. Full variable domain (missing parts from reference TRBV29-1 and TRBJ1-5): SAVISQKPSRDICQRGTSLTIQCQVDSQVTMMFWYRQQPGQSLTLIATANQGSEATYESGFVIDKFPISRPNLTFSTLTVSNMSPEDSSIYLCSVAGHINQPQHFGDGTRLSIL.

This chain links TRBV6-1 with TRBJ2-5; 12 bases map to TRBD2. The CDR3 length is 16 residues. Per the germline V gene, CDR1 is MNHNS and CDR2 is SASEGT. The V segment lost 5 bases and the J segment 4 bases; nucleotides outside the gene matches: 8. In DNA form, the CDR3 reads TGTGCCAGCAGTTTACTAGCGGGGGGCAGGGGAGAGACCCAGTACTTC. Translating gives CASSLLAGGRGETQYF.

A note on this clonotype: A read error is possible here, since a much larger clone lies one base away. J is TRBJ2-7 and V is TRBV29-1; TRBD1 might be the D (6 bases). Germline lookup yields CDR1 SQVTM and CDR2 ANQGSEA. The CDR3 contains 12 residues. The CDR3 nucleotides are TGCAGCGCCGGACAGAGCTCCTACGAGCAGCACTTC. This sequence encodes CSAGQSSYEQHF.

This clonotype was picked up a small number of times. The V gene is TRBV20-1, the J gene TRBJ2-7; a possible D gene is TRBD2 (5 bases). Per the germline V gene, CDR1 is DFQATT and CDR2 is SNEGSKA (reference sequence). With 4 bases removed from V and 3 bases from J, the gap between germline ends came to 7 bases. The CDR3 contains 11 residues. This CDR3 is CSANGIYEQYF. In DNA, the CDR3 is TGCAGTGCTAACGGGATCTACGAGCAGTACTTC.

This chain joins TRBV2 and TRBJ1-1; D unclear. The V and J ends lost 8 bases and 7 bases respectively, with 17 bases between them. Per the germline V gene, CDR1 is SNHLY and CDR2 is FYNNEI. The CDR3 sequence is 13 residues long. CDR3 nucleotide sequence: TGTGCCAGCGGTATGACCAGGACTAATGAAGCTTTCTTT. Translation gives CASGMTRTNEAFF.

This clonotype occurred once. The chain combines TRBV10-2 with TRBJ1-1; D gene unclear. V lost 8 bases and J 3 bases, leaving 16 bases between the germline ends. Germline loops: CDR1 WSHSY, CDR2 SAAADI. CDR3 size: 14 residues. CDR3: CASVERTADTEAFF. The CDR3, as DNA: TGCGCCAGCGTTGAAAGGACGGCTGACACTGAAGCTTTCTTT.

The rearrangement links TRBV11-2 to TRBJ2-7; 7 nucleotides line up with TRBD1. The CDR3 contains 16 residues. Germline trimming cut 6 bases from V and 6 bases from J; bases unmatched to any gene: 17. Germline V gives CDR1 SGHAT, CDR2 FQNNGV. The CDR3: CASRRRQGSSLSEQYF. For the CDR3, the DNA is TGTGCCAGCAGAAGGCGACAGGGAAGCAGTTTGAGCGAGCAGTACTTC.

With regard to this clonotype: Compared with germline, one end of the junction differs, possibly owing to a read error. This sequence joins TRBV7-3 and TRBJ2-7; a possible D gene is TRBD1 (7 bases). The V gene's germline CDR1 is SGHTA and CDR2 FQGTGA. The CDR3 runs 14 residues. The CDR3 DNA is TGCGCCAGCAGCTTGGAGGGACAGATCTACGAGCAGTACTTC. This codes for CASSLEGQIYEQYF.

The rearrangement links TRBV25-1 to TRBJ2-2, with D hard to call. The CDR3 covers 13 residues. The V and J ends lost 3 bases and 4 bases respectively, with 6 bases between them. CDR1 and CDR2 from the germline V gene are MGHDK and SYGVNS. CDR3 protein: CASSESATGELFF. The CDR3 region has the DNA TGTGCCAGCAGTGAGTCCGCCACCGGGGAGCTGTTTTTT. The variable domain in full, completed from reference TRBV25-1 and TRBJ2-2, reads EADIYQTPRYLVIGTGKKITLECSQTMGHDKMYWYQQDPGMELHLIHYSYGVNSTEKGDLSSESTVSRIRTEHFPLTLESARPSHTSQYLCASSESATGELFFGEGSRLTVL.

This clonotype has a count of ten or more. The rearrangement links TRBV7-2 to TRBJ2-7; D call uncertain. Germline V gives CDR1 SGHTA, CDR2 FQGNSA. This CDR3 is 13 amino acids long. V lost 0 bases and J lost 5, with 8 bases in between. CDR3 sequence: CASSLAYVDEQYF. For the CDR3, the DNA is TGTGCCAGCAGCTTAGCGTACGTTGACGAGCAGTACTTC.

This clonotype was detected ten times or more. V gene TRBV11-3 combines with J gene TRBJ1-2, with 7 positions matching TRBD1. J was trimmed by 8 bases and V by 0 bases; bases with no gene match: 6. Germline lookup yields CDR1 SGHNT and CDR2 YENEEA. There are 14 residues in the CDR3. The CDR3 protein is CASSLDQTGSGYTF. CDR3 DNA: TGTGCCAGCAGCTTAGATCAGACAGGGAGCGGCTACACCTTC.

V is TRBV4-3 and J is TRBJ2-7, with D tentatively TRBD2 (5 bases). The V gene lost 6 bases and the J gene lost 0 bases, with 12 bases spanning the gap. CDR3 length equals 14 residues. Germline CDR1 and CDR2: LGHNA and YSLEER. This CDR3 is CASSSTGFSYEQYF. CDR3 sequence (DNA): TGCGCCAGCAGTTCCACGGGGTTCTCCTACGAGCAGTACTTC.

The CDR3 sequence is CASSQGGGARQETQYF. The CDR3 DNA follows: TGTGCCAGCAGCCAAGGTGGAGGAGCGCGCCAAGAGACCCAGTACTTC. The genes are TRBV14 and TRBJ2-5; TRBD2 might be the D (5 bases). Trimming pared 1 base from V and 1 base from J, leaving 13 bases between. This CDR3 region has 16 residues. Germline CDR1 reads SGHDN; CDR2 reads FVKESK.

Many counts were recorded for this clonotype. The chain carries TRBV24-1 and TRBJ2-2; TRBD1 matches 10 bases. The germline gives CDR1 KGHDR, CDR2 SFDVKD. The CDR3 covers 15 residues. The V and J ends lost 8 bases and 6 bases, in that order; junction bases with no gene match: 8. CDR3 sequence (DNA): TGTGCCACCAACCCCGGGACAGGGGACGCCGGGGAGCTGTTTTTT. Residues: CATNPGTGDAGELFF.

This clonotype has at least ten counts. The V and J genes are TRBV29-1 and TRBJ2-7; a weak D match, TRBD2 (7 bases). Per germline, CDR1 SQVTM and CDR2 ANQGSEA. V was shortened by 6 bases and J by 3 bases, with 21 bases between the two germline ends. The CDR3 loop spans 15 amino acids. CDR3 in amino acids: CSVGGLVTGNYEQYF. CDR3 nucleotides: TGCAGCGTCGGGGGGCTGGTTACAGGCAACTACGAGCAGTACTTC.

This clonotype has ten or more counts. The V and J genes are TRBV10-2 and TRBJ2-7; D is undetermined. V dropped 9 bases and J dropped 1 base, with 7 bases sitting between them. This CDR3 has 11 residues. Germline V gene data show CDR1 as WSHSY and CDR2 as SAAADI. The CDR3 spells CASARSYEQYF. The DNA of the CDR3 is TGCGCCAGTGCACGGTCCTACGAGCAGTACTTC.

This clonotype was counted once. V gene TRBV29-1 combines with J gene TRBJ1-2; D unclear. The CDR3 is 11 amino acids. Trimming shortened V by 7 bases and J by 6 bases, and 12 bases separated the two germline ends. Germline CDR1 SQVTM, CDR2 ANQGSEA. This CDR3 is CSATSRDGYTF. The CDR3 region has the DNA TGCAGCGCGACGAGTCGGGATGGCTACACCTTC.

The sample holds a few counts of this clonotype. The gene calls are TRBV9 and TRBJ2-2; D is unclear. The CDR3 consists of 14 residues. The V end lost 0 bases, the J end lost 4 bases, and 7 bases lay between the germline ends. The germline V gene encodes CDR1 SGDLS and CDR2 YYNGEE. In DNA, the CDR3 is TGTGCCAGCAGCGTAGGGGTGGGCACCGGGGAGCTGTTTTTT. It codes for CASSVGVGTGELFF.

This chain connects TRBV7-8 to TRBJ1-1; TRBD1 might be the D (5 bases). The CDR3 sequence is 14 residues long. V was cut by 10 bases and J by 3 bases, with 18 bases left in between. Germline V gene lookup returns CDR1 SGHVS and CDR2 FQNEAQ. The CDR3: CATMGLLAYTEAFF. The CDR3 nucleotides read TGTGCCACTATGGGGCTGTTGGCCTACACTGAAGCTTTCTTT. The entire variable domain, with the rest obtained from reference TRBV7-8 and TRBJ1-1, is as follows: GAGVSQSPRYKVAKRGQDVALRCDPISGHVSLFWYQQALGQGPEFLTYFQNEAQLDKSGLPSDRFFAERPEGSVSTLKIQRTQQEDSAVYLCATMGLLAYTEAFFGQGTRLTVV.